The 26 T cell receptor beta chains given below trace back to one sample, sequenced in a study of T-cell memory formation after mild COVID-19. TCRdb passed the 5' RACE reads through MiXCR, listing each CDR3 protein once. The sample lists under 250,000 distinct CDR3 sequences; around 25% were seen once. Sequenced input: PBMCs or a T cell subset sorted from them (not recorded which). The receptors shown here come from an adult woman who had mild COVID-19 (a few samples of this study predate the infection). Cell type and time point are not known.

Here the CDR3 DNA reads TGCAGTGCTAGAGCTATCGGGCCTAGGGAGACCCAGTACTTC. This gives the protein CSARAIGPRETQYF. V and J are TRBV20-1 and TRBJ2-5, with unresolved D. CDR1 is DFQATT, CDR2 SNEGSKA, per germline (reference sequence). V was trimmed by 1 base and J by 5 bases, leaving 14 bases between them. The CDR3 length is 14 residues.

The chain couples TRBV12-3 or TRBV12-4 to TRBJ2-7; D unresolved. The ends were cut back, 4 bases at V and 2 bases at J, with 9 bases in the middle. CDR3 length equals 13 residues. This chain's CDR3 is CASSSWPAYEQYF. DNA of the CDR3: TGTGCCAGCAGTTCGTGGCCAGCCTACGAGCAGTACTTC.

As to this clonotype: The junction differs from germline at one of its ends, possibly a read error. The chain joins TRBV15 to TRBJ2-4; D is ambiguous. The germline CDR1 and CDR2 sequences are LNHNV and YYDKDF (reference sequence). The CDR3 consists of 14 residues. In DNA, the CDR3 is TGTGCCACCAGCAGAGGTATGGGGTCCGGAGCCCCTTCCTTC. This translates into CATSRGMGSGAPSF. The complete variable domain, with remaining parts taken from reference TRBV15 and TRBJ2-4, reads DAMVIQNPRYQVTQFGKPVTLSCSQTLNHNVMYWYQQKSSQAPKLLFHYYDKDFNNEADTPDNFQSRRPNTSFCFLDIRSPGLGDTAMYLCATSRGMGSGAPSFGAGTRLSVL.

This sequence joins TRBV6-1 and TRBJ2-7; D remains unclear. Germline loops: CDR1 MNHNS, CDR2 SASEGT. There are 12 residues in the CDR3. The V gene lost 3 bases and the J gene lost 8 bases, with 11 bases spanning the gap. The CDR3 DNA is TGTGCCAGCAGTGAGATCGGAGCGAAGCAGTACTTC. Its translation: CASSEIGAKQYF.

In its sample, this clonotype was seen a few times. The genes are TRBV12-3 or TRBV12-4 and TRBJ2-2; maybe TRBD2 (6 bases). With 10 bases removed from V and 4 bases from J, the gap between germline ends came to 13 bases. The CDR3 extends over 13 amino acids. The CDR3 nucleotides read TGTGCCACAACCCCGGGAGTCACCGGGGAGCTGTTTTTT. As protein: CATTPGVTGELFF.

Ten or more counts support this clonotype. In DNA, the CDR3 is TGCAGTGCTAGAGATCCGCGGCAGCCGAACACTGAAGCTTTCTTT. It specifies CSARDPRQPNTEAFF. The chain employs TRBV20-1 and TRBJ1-1; D is ambiguous. The CDR3 runs 15 residues. Germline values: CDR1 DFQATT, CDR2 SNEGSKA (reference sequence). Trimming cost V 0 bases and J 1 base, with 12 bases left between them.

The rearrangement uses TRBV10-3 and TRBJ2-3; D may be TRBD1 (5 bases). Between the trimmed V and J ends, which lost 5 bases and 5 bases, there was a span of 14 bases. This CDR3 comprises 14 residues. Germline-derived CDR1 and CDR2 are ENHRY and SYGVKD. The DNA of the CDR3 is TGTGCCATCAGTCAGGGCCAAGGCAAAGATACGCAGTATTTT. It translates to CAISQGQGKDTQYF.

V gene TRBV7-3 combines with J gene TRBJ2-3, with TRBD2 matching over 8 bases. The CDR3 sequence is 14 residues long. The junction had 5 bases not matched to a gene; V was cut back by 5 bases and J by 4 bases. CDR1 and CDR2 (germline): SGHTA, FQGTGA. As DNA, the CDR3 is TGTGCCAGCAGCGTCACGGGGGGGTCAGATACGCAGTATTTT. Amino acids: CASSVTGGSDTQYF.

The rearrangement uses TRBV25-1 and TRBJ2-2; D remains unclear. This CDR3 has 18 residues. The germline V gene has CDR1 MGHDK and CDR2 SYGVNS. The V and J ends lost 0 bases and 1 base respectively, with 15 bases between them. CDR3 in DNA: TGTGCCAGCAGTGAATATGGTAGGGAAGCGCGGAACACCGGGGAGCTGTTTTTT. The encoded protein is CASSEYGREARNTGELFF. Based on the CDR3 plus reference TRBV25-1 and TRBJ2-2, the full variable domain is EADIYQTPRYLVIGTGKKITLECSQTMGHDKMYWYQQDPGMELHLIHYSYGVNSTEKGDLSSESTVSRIRTEHFPLTLESARPSHTSQYLCASSEYGREARNTGELFFGEGSRLTVL.

The chain recombines TRBV24-1 with TRBJ2-2; 7 bases are shared with TRBD2. V shed 4 bases, J shed 6 bases, and the junction held 13 bases outside the gene matches. This CDR3 is 17 amino acids long. Germline V gives CDR1 KGHDR, CDR2 SFDVKD. This chain's CDR3 is CATSDPLLGTTPGELFF. As DNA, the CDR3 is TGTGCCACCAGTGACCCCCTGTTAGGGACTACCCCCGGGGAGCTGTTTTTT.

This clonotype was seen a few times. J is TRBJ1-2 and V is TRBV29-1; 7 nucleotides line up with TRBD1. J lost 4 bases, V lost 4 bases, and 6 bases had no gene match. CDR1 is SQVTM and CDR2 is ANQGSEA in the germline V gene. CDR3 size: 13 residues. CDR3 bases: TGCAGCGTTGGGGACAGCACCGCCTATGGCTACACCTTC. Translating it yields CSVGDSTAYGYTF.

The sample holds a few counts of this clonotype. This rearrangement joins TRBV18 to TRBJ1-5; D remains unclear. The germline V gene has CDR1 KGHSH and CDR2 LQKENI. With 0 bases removed from V and 6 bases from J, the gap between germline ends came to 18 bases. The CDR3 is 17 amino acids. The CDR3, as DNA: TGTGCCAGCTCACCACCCGGCGCCGGGGTCGTGGGTCAGCCCCAGCATTTT. Translation: CASSPPGAGVVGQPQHF.

The V call is TRBV20-1, the J call TRBJ1-6; D is undetermined. V was clipped by 0 bases and J by 0 bases, with 12 bases between them. Germline V gives CDR1 DFQATT, CDR2 SNEGSKA (reference sequence). This CDR3 spans 17 amino acids. CDR3 in amino acids: CSARDPSLSSYNSPLHF. The DNA for the CDR3 is TGCAGTGCTAGAGATCCCAGTTTGAGCTCCTATAATTCACCCCTCCACTTT.

This chain uses TRBV19 with TRBJ2-1; 10 bases line up with TRBD2. The CDR3 extends over 13 amino acids. The ends lost 5 bases at V and 9 bases at J; junction bases unmatched: 4. Looked up from germline, CDR1 is LNHDA and CDR2 is SQIVND (reference sequence). The CDR3 is CASSVSGRSEQFF. In DNA form, the CDR3 reads TGTGCCAGTAGTGTTAGCGGGAGGAGTGAGCAGTTCTTC.

The chain carries TRBV12-3 or TRBV12-4 and TRBJ1-2; D may be TRBD1 (6 bases). This CDR3 is 15 amino acids long. V lost 0 bases and J lost 3, with 11 bases in between. The CDR3 reads CASSLARTVDYGYTF. The CDR3 coding sequence is TGTGCCAGCAGTTTAGCGAGGACAGTGGACTATGGCTACACCTTC.

The chain employs TRBV7-9 and TRBJ2-7, with D possibly being TRBD2 (5 bases). The V gene lost 1 base and the J gene lost 6 bases, with 10 bases spanning the gap. This CDR3 is built from 13 residues. In germline, CDR1 is SEHNR, CDR2 FQNEAQ (reference sequence). This CDR3 is CASSLEGRREQYF. DNA of the CDR3: TGTGCCAGCAGCTTAGAAGGGAGACGCGAGCAGTACTTC. Variable domain in full (rest from reference TRBV7-9 and TRBJ2-7): DTGVSQNPRHKITKRGQNVTFRCDPISEHNRLYWYRQTLGQGPEFLTYFQNEAQLEKSRLLSDRFSAERPKGSFSTLEIQRTEQGDSAMYLCASSLEGRREQYFGPGTRLTVT.

This clonotype was seen more than once but under ten times. V and J are TRBV5-1 and TRBJ2-1; D gene unclear. Deletions cut 7 bases from V and 5 bases from J, with 19 bases between. The CDR3 runs 15 residues. Germline V CDR1 and CDR2: SGHRS, YFSETQ. CDR3 loop: CASLNYGNEDNEQFF. DNA of the CDR3: TGCGCCAGCCTCAACTATGGAAATGAGGACAATGAGCAGTTCTTC.

This rearrangement joins TRBV3-1 to TRBJ2-3, with 13 bases that match TRBD2. With V trimmed by 1 base and J by 0 bases, 1 base remained unmatched. CDR1 and CDR2 from the germline V gene are LGHDT and YNNKEL (reference sequence). The CDR3 has 17 residues. CDR3 sequence reads: CASSQVTSGGSTDTQYF. The CDR3 DNA follows: TGTGCCAGCAGCCAAGTGACTAGCGGGGGGAGCACAGATACGCAGTATTTT.

In its sample, this clonotype was seen a few times. The rearrangement uses TRBV5-1 and TRBJ2-1; no clear D. This CDR3 spans 12 amino acids. Germline CDR1 reads SGHRS; CDR2 reads YFSETQ. Trimming pared 0 bases from V and 6 bases from J, leaving 4 bases between. The CDR3 coding sequence is TGCGCCAGCAGCTTGGAACCCAATGAGCAGTTCTTC. Encoded protein: CASSLEPNEQFF.

This clonotype was counted a few times. V and J are TRBV27 and TRBJ2-1, with no clear D. Germline CDR1 reads MNHEY; CDR2 reads SMNVEV (reference sequence). This CDR3 has 14 amino acids. The V and J ends lost 7 bases and 0 bases respectively, with 10 bases between them. As DNA, the CDR3 is TGTGCCAGCACACGGCGAAGCTCCTACAATGAGCAGTTCTTC. Encoded protein: CASTRRSSYNEQFF.

The rearrangement joins TRBV30 to TRBJ1-2; the D is unclear. This CDR3 comprises 11 residues. Germline V lookup: CDR1 GTSNPN, CDR2 SVGIG (reference sequence). Trimming cost V 3 bases and J 4 bases, with 6 bases left between them. The CDR3: CAWSRGYGYTF. The CDR3 DNA follows: TGTGCCTGGAGCCGGGGCTATGGCTACACCTTC.

This clonotype was observed many times. The chain recombines TRBV4-2 with TRBJ2-1; 7 bases are shared with TRBD1. The CDR3 has 16 amino acids. J was trimmed by 8 bases and V by 1 base; bases with no gene match: 11. CDR1 and CDR2 (germline): LGHNA, YNFKEQ. DNA of the CDR3: TGTGCCAGCAGCCAAGTAAATAAAGGGGGCGCAGATGAGCAGTTCTTC. Residues: CASSQVNKGGADEQFF.

The chain recombines TRBV6-5 with TRBJ1-1; D possibly corresponds to TRBD1 (6 bases). The CDR3 is made up of 16 amino acids. Trimming stripped 5 bases from V and 4 bases from J, with 20 bases between. Germline CDR1 is MNHEY and CDR2 is SVGAGI. For the CDR3, the DNA is TGTGCCAGCAGTAGCTCCGGGACAATCGATCCCACTGAAGCTTTCTTT. Its translation is CASSSSGTIDPTEAFF.

The chain couples TRBV5-7 to TRBJ2-1; 12 bases fit TRBD1. TRBV5-7 is placed among ORFs of uncertain function. Trimming cost V 0 bases and J 9 bases; bases outside gene matches: 13. CDR3 length: 18 residues. The CDR3 region is CASSLDSMGDRGLGEQFF. Here the CDR3 DNA reads TGTGCCAGCAGCTTGGATTCCATGGGGGACAGGGGGCTAGGTGAGCAGTTCTTC.

This chain links TRBV30 with TRBJ2-7; D ambiguous. Germline CDR1 GTSNPN, CDR2 SVGIG (reference sequence). V lost 1 base and J lost 6, with 7 bases in between. The CDR3 spans 11 residues. CDR3 protein: CAWSGIFEQYF. DNA of the CDR3: TGTGCCTGGAGTGGCATATTCGAGCAGTACTTC.

There are a few counts of this clonotype. The chain joins TRBV7-6 to TRBJ2-5, with 8 positions matching TRBD1. CDR3 length: 15 residues. The germline V gene has CDR1 SGHVS and CDR2 FNYEAQ. After removal of 3 bases from V and 4 bases from J, the junction contained 7 bases not matched to a gene. The CDR3 is CASSLYPQGAETQYF. CDR3 bases: TGTGCCAGCAGCTTGTACCCCCAGGGGGCAGAGACCCAGTACTTC.